What follows are 21 T cell receptor beta chains derived from one specimen sequenced in a study of T-cell memory formation after mild COVID-19 (dated by TCRdb to about 2021). The library was built by means of 5' RACE. The instrument was an Illumina NovaSeq 6000. In TCRdb, the public reads were trimmed at Q25 with fastp and aligned with MiXCR, with productive beta chains retained. Rows matching on CDR3 protein sequence are summarized as one entry with the most common DNA and genes. The sample has 300,000 to 350,000 distinct CDR3 sequences on record, about 13% of them singletons. The ten most abundant clones make up around 23% of the sample. Sequenced sample: PBMCs or a T cell subset sorted from them (not recorded which). The receptors derive from a man younger than 30 who had mild COVID-19 (a few samples of this study predate the infection). The sample titles of this study are shuffled in the database, so cell type and time point are left out; the donor was told from shared clones.

This clonotype was seen only a few times. The rearrangement joins TRBV12-3 or TRBV12-4 to TRBJ1-2, with D tentatively TRBD1 (6 bases). Trimming took off 3 bases at V and 1 base at J, with 18 bases between the two ends. There are 17 residues in the CDR3. The CDR3 reads CASSFSGMQGINYGYTF. The CDR3 DNA reads as TGTGCCAGCAGTTTTAGCGGTATGCAGGGGATTAACTATGGCTACACCTTC.

V and J are TRBV29-1 and TRBJ2-5; TRBD1 is a possible D gene (6 bases). V was shortened by 0 bases and J by 3 bases, with 14 bases between the two germline ends. Looked up from germline, CDR1 is SQVTM and CDR2 is ANQGSEA. The CDR3 sequence is 15 residues long. CDR3 nucleotides: TGCAGCGTTGAAGATCACATGGACAGTAAAGAGACCCAGTACTTC. This encodes CSVEDHMDSKETQYF. The full variable domain, rest sourced from reference TRBV29-1 and TRBJ2-5, is SAVISQKPSRDICQRGTSLTIQCQVDSQVTMMFWYRQQPGQSLTLIATANQGSEATYESGFVIDKFPISRPNLTFSTLTVSNMSPEDSSIYLCSVEDHMDSKETQYFGPGTRLLVL.

This clonotype showed up just a few times. This chain links TRBV5-1 with TRBJ2-2; D might be TRBD1 (5 bases). The CDR3 covers 16 residues. Germline V gives CDR1 SGHRS, CDR2 YFSETQ. Trimming removed 0 bases from V and 0 bases from J, with 9 bases in between. Here the CDR3 reads CASSLALTANTGELFF. Written as DNA, the CDR3 is TGCGCCAGCAGCTTGGCACTGACAGCGAACACCGGGGAGCTGTTTTTT.

This clonotype came up a few times. The rearrangement joins TRBV7-8 to TRBJ2-3; TRBD2 aligns across 8 bases. The CDR3 consists of 18 residues. Losses at the gene ends were 4 bases for V and 2 bases for J; bases not matched to a gene: 14. The V gene's germline CDR1 is SGHVS and CDR2 FQNEAQ. This CDR3 reads CASSSQPGLAYYTDTQYF. CDR3 nucleotide sequence: TGTGCCAGCAGCTCCCAGCCCGGACTAGCCTACTACACAGATACGCAGTATTTT.

The J gene is TRBJ1-5, the V gene TRBV9, with D perhaps TRBD1 (6 bases). The germline V and J ends were trimmed by 1 base and 1 base, with 9 bases remaining between them. This CDR3 contains 15 residues. Germline values: CDR1 SGDLS, CDR2 YYNGEE. CDR3 nucleotide sequence: TGTGCCAGCAGCGTATCTACAGGGAGCAATCAGCCCCAGCATTTT. Its translation: CASSVSTGSNQPQHF.

This chain connects TRBV6-1 to TRBJ2-1; 12 bases fit TRBD2. V was pared by 5 bases and J by 5 bases, with 13 bases of the junction left unmatched. The germline V gene encodes CDR1 MNHNS and CDR2 SASEGT. The CDR3 totals 18 residues. The CDR3, as DNA: TGTGCCAGCAGTTTACTAGCGGGGGGCCGACCGACGAACAATGAGCAGTTCTTC. It codes for CASSLLAGGRPTNNEQFF.

This clonotype was picked up a small number of times. The gene calls are TRBV28 and TRBJ1-5; D possibly corresponds to TRBD1 (5 bases). The CDR3 totals 17 residues. The germline V gene encodes CDR1 MDHEN and CDR2 SYDVKM. V was clipped by 6 bases and J by 2 bases, with 20 bases between them. CDR3 region: CASSPSTPEGGNQPQHF. CDR3 DNA sequence: TGTGCCAGCAGCCCATCCACGCCCGAAGGGGGCAATCAGCCCCAGCATTTT.

V gene TRBV4-1 combines with J gene TRBJ1-3; 7 bases match TRBD1. The V gene's germline CDR1 is MGHRA and CDR2 YSYEKL. The CDR3 is made up of 14 amino acids. V trimming: 8 bases; J trimming: 4 bases; junction bases outside the gene matches: 8. The CDR3 coding sequence is TGCGCCAGCGGCCGCCCGGGACAGGGAAACACCATATATTTT. As protein: CASGRPGQGNTIYF.

This clonotype has only a few counts. The V call is TRBV6-6, the J call TRBJ2-1; D may be TRBD2 (5 bases). The CDR3 runs 11 residues. With 11 bases removed from V and 10 bases from J, the gap between germline ends came to 15 bases. The germline gives CDR1 MNHNY, CDR2 SVGAGI (reference sequence). This chain's CDR3 is CAVRAADEQFF. The DNA for the CDR3 is TGTGCCGTACGGGCAGCGGACGAGCAGTTCTTC.

This clonotype appeared a few times. The rearrangement links TRBV9 to TRBJ1-5, with D tentatively TRBD1 (5 bases). The germline gives CDR1 SGDLS, CDR2 YYNGEE. CDR3 length: 16 residues. V dropped 3 bases and J dropped 2 bases, with 15 bases sitting between them. CDR3 amino acids: CASSASAGLGNQPQHF. The CDR3 DNA reads TGTGCCAGCAGCGCTAGTGCGGGGCTGGGCAATCAGCCCCAGCATTTT.

As DNA, the CDR3 is TGCGCCAGCAGCCACACAGGGGGTAGTGCCGATGAGCAGTTCTTC. Encoded protein: CASSHTGGSADEQFF. The chain uses TRBV4-1 and TRBJ2-1; 8 nucleotides line up with TRBD1. Trimming took 3 bases from V and 8 from J; bases not matched to a gene: 9. This CDR3 is 15 amino acids long. Germline CDR1 is MGHRA and CDR2 is YSYEKL.

V gene TRBV2 combines with J gene TRBJ2-1; 10 bases are a match to TRBD2. Germline V CDR1 and CDR2: SNHLY, FYNNEI. The V gene end was trimmed by 9 bases and the J gene end by 0 bases; junction bases not matched to a gene: 8. The length of the CDR3 is 16 residues. This CDR3 is CASSGLAVNSYNEQFF. CDR3 nucleotides: TGTGCCAGTAGCGGACTAGCGGTCAACTCCTACAATGAGCAGTTCTTC.

This clonotype was found a few times. The CDR3 reads CASSYPGRGRTFEQYV. The CDR3 DNA reads as TGTGCCAGCAGCTATCCCGGCCGGGGACGGACTTTCGAGCAGTACGTC. The chain couples TRBV2 to TRBJ2-7; D could derive from TRBD1 or TRBD2 (5 bases each). Germline CDR1 is SNHLY and CDR2 is FYNNEI. Deletions cut 6 bases from V and 6 bases from J, with 24 bases between. There are 16 residues in the CDR3.

The chain joins TRBV9 to TRBJ2-7; D is unresolved. This CDR3 comprises 10 residues. The germline CDR1 and CDR2 sequences are SGDLS and YYNGEE. V shed 1 base and J shed 6 bases, with 2 bases lying between them. This CDR3 reads CASSVIEQYV. In DNA form, the CDR3 reads TGTGCCAGCAGCGTAATCGAGCAGTACGTC.

The table lists this clonotype with a few counts. The chain recombines TRBV5-1 with TRBJ2-5; D ambiguous. The germline CDR1 and CDR2 sequences are SGHRS and YFSETQ. V lost 0 bases and J lost 2, with 11 bases in between. The CDR3 is 15 residues long. CDR3 sequence reads: CASSLAPQIQETQYF. The CDR3 DNA is TGCGCCAGCAGCTTGGCCCCACAGATACAAGAGACCCAGTACTTC.

This clonotype was counted between two and nine times. The chain uses TRBV10-3 and TRBJ1-5; D is ambiguous. The germline V and J ends were trimmed by 0 bases and 9 bases, with 12 bases remaining between them. Germline V gene lookup returns CDR1 ENHRY and CDR2 SYGVKD. The CDR3 consists of 14 residues. In nucleotides, the CDR3 is TGTGCCATCAGTGAGTCCGGGGTCACGCGGCCCCAGCATTTT. As protein: CAISESGVTRPQHF.

This clonotype has just a few counts. The V gene is TRBV7-2, the J gene TRBJ2-7, with TRBD2 as a possible D gene (6 bases). The CDR3 is 13 amino acids. CDR1 is SGHTA, CDR2 FQGNSA, per germline. V shed 6 bases and J shed 2 bases, with 11 bases lying between them. Written as DNA, the CDR3 is TGTGCCAGCAGGGTTAGCGGAGCCTACGAGCAGTACTTC. This gives the protein CASRVSGAYEQYF.

This clonotype turned up a few times. CDR3 protein: CASSYSWGTQYF. CDR3 in DNA: TGTGCCAGCAGCTACAGCTGGGGTACGCAGTATTTT. V gene TRBV6-5 combines with J gene TRBJ2-3; D ambiguous. The CDR3 consists of 12 residues. Looked up from germline, CDR1 is MNHEY and CDR2 is SVGAGI. V was clipped by 6 bases and J by 8 bases, with 12 bases between them.

This clonotype showed up many times. The genes are TRBV5-1 and TRBJ1-6, with D uncertain. The CDR3 length is 16 residues. The germline CDR1 and CDR2 sequences are SGHRS and YFSETQ. V was pared by 4 bases and J by 6 bases, with 17 bases between. CDR3 amino acids: CASSPTVTGINSPLHF. The CDR3 DNA follows: TGCGCCAGCAGCCCGACTGTTACTGGGATTAATTCACCCCTCCACTTT.

This clonotype appeared a few times. The chain uses TRBV5-1 and TRBJ2-6; 9 nucleotides line up with TRBD1. The V gene's germline CDR1 is SGHRS and CDR2 YFSETQ. Germline trimming cut 3 bases from V and 0 bases from J; bases unmatched to any gene: 13. This CDR3 spans 20 amino acids. The CDR3 nucleotides are TGCGCCAGCAGCTACGGGACAGGGCCCGACCTTGTCTCTGGGGCCAACGTCCTGACTTTC. Amino acid sequence: CASSYGTGPDLVSGANVLTF.

Concerning this clonotype itself: One end of the junction does not line up with germline, which may come from a read error. The chain combines TRBV28 with TRBJ1-1; a possible D gene is TRBD1 (6 bases). CDR1 and CDR2 from the germline V gene are MDHEN and SYDVKM. This CDR3 is 13 amino acids long. Here the CDR3 DNA reads TGTGCCAGCAGTCTCGGCGGGGGGGCTCGAGCCCTCTTT. As protein: CASSLGGGARALF.